This T cell receptor beta chain is drawn from a study of T-cell memory formation after mild COVID-19. Per the germline V gene, CDR1 is SGHRS and CDR2 is YFSETQ. The V end was cut by 0 bases, the J end by 3 bases, with 12 bases between. The CDR3 runs to 15 residues. Constant-segment-primed 5'RACE gave TCR alpha and TCR beta cDNA libraries with sample barcodes and UMIs. MiXCR, run by TCRdb on the 5' RACE reads, gives a single entry per CDR3 protein. The repertoire holds hundreds of thousands of distinct CDR3 sequences, approximately 16% seen once, with under 25% in the top ten. Study findings and constraints: Pre-infection memory carried some responding clones, suggesting that cross-reactive memory joined.

There are a few counts of this clonotype. Its antigen remains unidentified. The sequence came from a man aged 18 to 30 who had mild COVID-19 (a few samples of this study predate the infection). Cell type and time point are not known. Sample: PBMCs or a T cell subset sorted from them (not recorded which). The chain joins TRBV5-1 to TRBJ1-1; no clear D gene. The CDR3 region is CASSLDGLSDTEAFF. Here the CDR3 DNA reads TGCGCCAGCAGCTTGGATGGCCTTTCAGACACTGAAGCTTTCTTT.